The rows below give T cell receptor beta chains drawn from one sample of a study of blood T cell repertoires in COVID-19. Measured with immunoSEQ multiplex PCR; TCRdb has only the in-frame clones, and not every one. In the table there are roughly 200,000 clones, over 80% of which are singletons. Sequencing was performed on peripheral blood. The receptors originated from a woman between 40 and 55 years old with COVID-19, enrolled during active disease. The CDR3 runs from the conserved cysteine through the conserved F or W. The listing skips clone size in some rows; elsewhere it reads once, few, many or a size class.

TRBV28	TRBJ2-3	once	CASSRRTSPSTDTQYF
TRBV11-3	TRBJ2-3	.	CASSPNGPSPDTQYF
TRBV6-1	TRBJ1-4	few	CASSEAWGATNEKLFF
TRBV28	TRBJ2-7	.	CASSLHISSSYEQYF
TRBV18	TRBJ1-5	.	CASTGQVGQPQHF
TRBV18	TRBJ1-5	few	CASSPEGGNQPQHF
TRBV5-1	TRBJ1-2	few	CASSLRLDSLYGYTF
TRBV13	TRBJ1-2	.	CASSLRSAGGAAGYTF
TRBV10-3	TRBJ2-2	.	CAIKPPRDTGELFF
TRBV10-1	TRBJ2-3	.	CASSEGGRTDTQYF
TRBV2	TRBJ2-3	.	CASRTARTDTQYF
TRBV28	TRBJ1-6	.	CASSPVGQSSYNSPLHF
TRBV20-1	TRBJ1-2	once	CSASSGTGTGYTF
TRBV11-2	TRBJ1-1	.	CASSPERYSGPEAFF
TRBV6-5	TRBJ1-6	.	CASSFGSSYNSPLHF
TRBV10-3	TRBJ1-6	few	CAISDFGRGIIRRPLHF
TRBV7-9	TRBJ1-1	few	CASSAHGEPEAFF
TRBV13	TRBJ1-5	few	CASSLGGGRSNQPQHF
TRBV24-1	TRBJ2-3	.	CATSDPASVTDTQYF
TRBV28	TRBJ1-1	.	CASSLVDREITEAFF
TRBV4-1	TRBJ2-7	once	CASSQGASGGYEQYF
TRBV7-9	TRBJ1-4	.	CASSSTNSRREKLFF
TRBV6-1	TRBJ1-4	.	CASSEDRVNEKLFF
TRBV18	TRBJ1-4	.	CASSHGQGWEKLFF
TRBV11-2	TRBJ1-4	.	CASSLDYEIGQTNEKLFF
TRBV14	TRBJ2-3	.	CASSQDRGLPDTQYF
TRBV4-1	TRBJ1-6	.	CASSQGGLMTLHF
TRBV9	TRBJ2-7	.	CASSVTREFEQYF
TRBV11-2	TRBJ2-3	.	CASSLAGDTQYF
TRBV3-1/TRBV3-2	TRBJ1-2	.	CASSLGAGYTF
TRBV19	TRBJ2-7	.	CASSIRRDREGGGLPYTYEQYF
TRBV28	TRBJ2-7	.	CASSLGHTGRSNYEQYF
TRBV5-1	TRBJ1-6	.	CASSWDRANSPLHF
TRBV27	TRBJ2-4	once	CASSSIYDTFLAKNIQYF
TRBV28	TRBJ1-2	.	CASSGTFPGYTF
TRBV9	TRBJ1-1	.	CASSVVGDTEAFF
TRBV2	TRBJ1-3	.	CASSEWTGGNTIYF
TRBV29-1	TRBJ1-5	.	CSVGDSNQPQHF
TRBV7-9	TRBJ1-2	.	CASSFQGNYGYTF
TRBV7-2	TRBJ1-6	once	CASSFGGQLNSPLHF
TRBV20-1	TRBJ2-7	.	CSASQGVVAKQYF
TRBV27	TRBJ2-1	.	CATKLAGINNEQFF
TRBV27	TRBJ2-7	few	CASRTMLGTHYEQYF
TRBV6-6	TRBJ1-2	.	CASSYEWGSYGYTF
TRBV9	TRBJ2-4	.	CASSVGLAKNIQYF
TRBV2	TRBJ2-7	.	CASSERLSYEQYF
TRBV5-1	TRBJ2-1	.	CASKRDRGSYEQFF